This T cell receptor beta chain was sequenced for a study of T-cell reconstitution after alpha-beta-depleted transplantation in children. During its preparation, the TCRbeta library received unique molecular identifiers. Each CDR3 protein is one row after TCRdb ran MiXCR on the PCR reads. The sample gives 600,000 or so distinct CDR3 sequences, more than 20% of which show up once; 12% to 15% is in the top ten. From germline, CDR1 is LGHNA and CDR2 YSLEER. V dropped 3 bases and J dropped 2 bases, with 14 bases sitting between them. The CDR3 is 15 residues long. This TCR was recovered from a boy in the first two years of life who had a stem cell transplant for acute myeloid leukemia, so the T cells may come from the graft donor. V usage is TRBV4-3 and J usage is TRBJ2-7; the D gene is possibly TRBD1 (5 bases). This material consisted of PBMCs, mostly from graft donor cells, taken 360 days after TCRalphabeta/CD19-depleted stem cell transplant. The CDR3 bases are TGCGCCAGCAGCCAGGGAATGGCAGGGCCCTACGAGCAGTACTTC. This encodes CASSQGMAGPYEQYF.